The entry that follows covers one T cell receptor (beta chain) sequence. The data are from a study of blood T cell repertoires in COVID-19. The assay was immunoSEQ multiplex PCR, and TCRdb's table has in-frame clones only and misses some. This repertoire shows a few hundred thousand clones, around 90% found once; its top ten account for about 2%. Material for sequencing was peripheral blood. The receptor was isolated from a man aged 18 to 35 with active or convalescent COVID-19.

CDR3 coding DNA: TGTGCCAGCAGCTTAGTTAGCGGGGGAACCTACAATGAGCAGTTCTTC. Translating gives CASSLVSGGTYNEQFF. This sequence joins TRBV7-6 and TRBJ2-1; 9 bases fit TRBD2. Germline values: CDR1 SGHVS, CDR2 FNYEAQ. The CDR3 extends over 16 amino acids. Trimming took 1 base from V and 2 from J; bases not matched to a gene: 3.